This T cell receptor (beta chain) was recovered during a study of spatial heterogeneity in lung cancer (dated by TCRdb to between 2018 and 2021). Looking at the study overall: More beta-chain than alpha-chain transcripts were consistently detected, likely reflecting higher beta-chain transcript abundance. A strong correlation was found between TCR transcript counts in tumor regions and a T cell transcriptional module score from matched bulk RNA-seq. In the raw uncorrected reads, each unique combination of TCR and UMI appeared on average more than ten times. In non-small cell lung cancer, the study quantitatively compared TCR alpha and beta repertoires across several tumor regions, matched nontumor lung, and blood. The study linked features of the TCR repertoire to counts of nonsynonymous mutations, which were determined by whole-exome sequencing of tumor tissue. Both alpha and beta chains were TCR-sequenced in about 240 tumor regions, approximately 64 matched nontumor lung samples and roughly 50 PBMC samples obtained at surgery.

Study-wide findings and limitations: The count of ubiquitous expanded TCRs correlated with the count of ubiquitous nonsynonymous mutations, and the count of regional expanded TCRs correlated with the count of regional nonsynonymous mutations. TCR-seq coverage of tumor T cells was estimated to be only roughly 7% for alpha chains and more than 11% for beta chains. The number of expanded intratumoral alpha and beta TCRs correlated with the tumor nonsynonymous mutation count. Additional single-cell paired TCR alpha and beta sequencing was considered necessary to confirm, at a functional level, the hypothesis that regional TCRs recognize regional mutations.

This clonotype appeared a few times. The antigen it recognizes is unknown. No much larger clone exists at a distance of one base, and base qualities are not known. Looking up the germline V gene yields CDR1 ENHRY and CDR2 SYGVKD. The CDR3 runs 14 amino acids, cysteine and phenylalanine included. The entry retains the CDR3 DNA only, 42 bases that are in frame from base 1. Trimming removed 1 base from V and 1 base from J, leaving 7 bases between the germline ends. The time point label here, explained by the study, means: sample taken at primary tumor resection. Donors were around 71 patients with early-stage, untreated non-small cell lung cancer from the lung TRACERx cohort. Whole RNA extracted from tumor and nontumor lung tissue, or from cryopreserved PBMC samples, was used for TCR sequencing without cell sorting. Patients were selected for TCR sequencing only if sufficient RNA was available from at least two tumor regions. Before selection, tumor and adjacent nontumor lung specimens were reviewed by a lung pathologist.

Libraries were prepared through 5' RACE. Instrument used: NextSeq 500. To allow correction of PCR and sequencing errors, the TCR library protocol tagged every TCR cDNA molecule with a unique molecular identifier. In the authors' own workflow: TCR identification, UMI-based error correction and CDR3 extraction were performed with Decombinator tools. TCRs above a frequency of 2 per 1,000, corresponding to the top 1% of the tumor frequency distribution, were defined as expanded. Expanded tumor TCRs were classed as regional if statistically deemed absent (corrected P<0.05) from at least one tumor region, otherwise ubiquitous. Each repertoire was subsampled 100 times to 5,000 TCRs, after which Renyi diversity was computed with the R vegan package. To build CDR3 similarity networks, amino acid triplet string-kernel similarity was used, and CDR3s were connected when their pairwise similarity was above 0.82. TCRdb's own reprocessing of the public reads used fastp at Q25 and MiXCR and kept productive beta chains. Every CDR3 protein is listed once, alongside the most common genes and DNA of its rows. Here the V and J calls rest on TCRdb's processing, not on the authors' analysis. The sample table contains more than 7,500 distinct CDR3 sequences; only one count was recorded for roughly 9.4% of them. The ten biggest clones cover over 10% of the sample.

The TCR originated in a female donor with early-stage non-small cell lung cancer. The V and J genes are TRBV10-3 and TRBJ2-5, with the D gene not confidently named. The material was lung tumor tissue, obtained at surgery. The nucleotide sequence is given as TGTGCCATCAGTGAGTTTTCGAGCCAAGAGACCCAGTACTTC. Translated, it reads CAISEFSSQETQYF.